The T cell receptor (beta chain) described here comes from a study of cytomegalovirus exposure and HLA in healthy donors. With 60 Vbeta and 13 Jbeta primers, the PCR was carried out. Assay used: immunoSEQ multiplex PCR; TCRdb lists only in-frame clones, some missing. There are some 110,000 clones in the sample; roughly three quarters occur only once, and 1.1% lies in the top ten. Notes on the study in general: Sequencing depth across donors, presence/absence analyses assumed, was roughly uniform. TRBV6-2, TRBV6-3 and some other V segments were excluded as indistinguishable.

On this clone itself: Its cognate antigen is unknown.

Deletions cut 0 bases from V and 7 bases from J, with 9 bases between. The germline V gene has CDR1 SEHNR and CDR2 FQNEAQ (reference sequence). The CDR3 length is 13 residues. The sequence was collected from a woman in her 30s in good health and CMV-seronegative. Sequenced material: PBMCs. V and J are TRBV7-9 and TRBJ2-5; D ambiguous. The CDR3, as DNA: TGTGCCAGCAGCTTAGCTAGTTTAGCGACCCAGTACTTC. It encodes CASSLASLATQYF.